This T cell receptor beta chain was profiled in a study of cytomegalovirus exposure and HLA in healthy donors (dated by TCRdb to the late 2010s). General notes on the study: In an earlier analysis of 450 to 750 of the donors, 276 Gb of sequence data and approximately 100 million unique TCR beta sequences from roughly 190 million T cells were reported. Approximately 300 gigabases of sequencing data and around 85 million unique TCR sequences made up an early release that covered several hundred HLA-typed donors. The genetic ancestry cluster associated with self-reported Caucasian donors included 70% to 85% of the approximately 430 genotyped donors. The study aimed to test whether cataloging public T cell receptors could reveal signatures of past pathogen exposure. The study profiled the T cell repertoires of fewer than 850 subjects by immunosequencing and related them to cytomegalovirus serostatus. In addition to the first cohort of approximately 650 subjects, a separate validation cohort of over 90 different subjects was used. High-throughput TCR immunosequencing, statistical association of individual TCRs with disease status, and machine learning were combined to predict cytomegalovirus infection status. A later analysis re-analyzed previously published TCR beta repertoires from 500 to 700 donors and added high-resolution HLA genotyping to study TCR occurrence patterns. Rather than drawing on any new phenotypic data, the later analysis identified candidate immune exposures from TCR beta sequences and the way those sequences occurred across donors. An earlier analysis of 587 of the donors used high-throughput TCR beta sequencing to judge whether each TCR beta V gene segment behaved as functional or pseudogenic. Donor age, sex, ethnicity and CMV serostatus were compiled alongside the repertoire data. A later genetic analysis took genome-wide SNP genotypes for about three fifths of the roughly 700 donors and used that subset as a discovery cohort. Every discovery cohort repertoire had been produced on one sequencing platform. HLA typing included class I and class II loci at four-digit resolution. Typing coverage varied by locus: roughly 629-640 donors for A, B, C, DRB1 and DQB1; 500 to 550 for DQA1; approximately 610 for DPA1; 400 to 480 for DPB1. Four to six DR-DQ haplotypes were handled as single units for association and clustering, since linkage in the cohort was strong. Across some 400 genotyped donors of the cohort, an average of about 240,000 unique TCR beta nucleotide sequences per donor were sequenced, and 15% to 20% of those sequences were non-productive. What the work shows at the level of the full study, not this receptor alone: In a later genetic analysis, fewer N-insertions in productive TCRs were reported among donors in an Asian-associated ancestry cluster than the approximately 710-donor mean. A further reported finding was that TCR beta sequences accurately predicted the HLA-A and HLA-B alleles for most subjects in the first cohort. The authors suggested that the approach could potentially be extended to other disease states and immunological phenotypes. The classifier was reported to diagnose cytomegalovirus status with high specificity and sensitivity in both the original cohort and the validation cohort. A total of 150 to 200 TCR beta chains were listed by the study as associated with cytomegalovirus. Across donors, most TCR sequences were observed very rarely, whereas some public TCRs were present in many individuals. Presence/absence analyses assumed roughly uniform sequencing depth across donors, an assumption that may not hold. In this cohort, only TCR beta chains were sequenced, and detectable features were limited by the absence of alpha or paired-chain data. A group of highly shared sequence variants was considered likely to be a technical artifact of the sequencing pipeline. Because some donors lacked HLA typing at each locus, the association tests relied only on the typed subset. Linkage disequilibrium might explain the correlated functional status among segregating V segments, but an unknown experimental factor could not be excluded. Compared with equally common non-associated chains, HLA-associated TCR beta chains in a later analysis were more clonally expanded and had lower generation probabilities. When HLA alleles, especially DR and DQ, strongly co-occurred, attributing TCR associations to individual alleles was difficult. A few of the identified cytomegalovirus-associated TCR beta chains were confirmed in vitro to be specific for cytomegalovirus antigens. A later analysis found that TCR association rates varied across HLA loci, with DRB1 alleles showing the most associated TCRs and HLA-C alleles the fewest. Some IMGT-functional V segments, including TRBV6-2 and TRBV6-3, could not be distinguished by the 87-base-pair reads and were therefore excluded. CMV serostatus was the only immune exposure information available for the cohort. Because counts were too low, some 17 rarely observed V segments, including chromosome 9 orphons, were left out of the earlier analysis of a few hundred of the donors. Most CMV-associated TCR beta chains appeared to be HLA-restricted in a later analysis, and the HLA associations seemed to be driven largely by CMV exposure. A later genetic analysis associated a missense DCLRE1C variant with V-gene and J-gene trimming of TCR beta chains, and an independent cohort replicated the association. In a later analysis, several top co-occurrence clusters were reported to appear linked to parvovirus B19, influenza, CMV and Epstein-Barr virus. In an earlier analysis of roughly 560 of the donors, most TCR beta V segments were observed in productive rearrangements about 90% or about 30% of the time, broadly matching IMGT annotations. At a false discovery rate of 0.05, a later analysis linked 16,951 TCR beta sequences to specific HLA alleles.

For this clone: Its binding antigen is unknown.

The V end gives up 0 bases and the J end 0 bases, leaving 5 bases in the junction not matched to a gene. For CDR1 and CDR2, the germline V gene lists SGHRS and YFSETQ. The CDR3 spans 16 residues, from the cysteine through the phenylalanine. Only the CDR3 DNA is retained, 48 bases long and in frame from the first base. The method behind the library was the immunoSEQ multiplex PCR assay. A mixture of 60 forward primers for TCR Vbeta segments and 13 reverse primers for TCR Jbeta segments was used in the multiplex PCR. A multiplex PCR assay on genomic DNA amplified the CDR3 region of rearranged TCR beta genes. On the Illumina HiSeq System, the amplified TCR beta libraries were sequenced as 87-base-pair reads. On the authors' methods: A later analysis tallied 80 million to 95 million unique TCR beta chains across the 700 or so repertoires, and approximately 12 million of those chains were shared by two or more donors. Raw reads were error-corrected and collapsed into unique sequences by a nearest-neighbor algorithm in which closely related sequences were merged to remove PCR and sequencing errors. Alignment of CDR3 sequences to IMGT reference sequences was used to assign V, D and J gene segments. Each retained sequence needed at least a six-nucleotide match to both a V gene segment and a J gene segment. A rearrangement was called productive if the CDR3 had no stop codons and remained in frame with V and J, and every other rearrangement was called non-productive. Following IMGT convention, CDR3 was defined as the stretch from the second conserved V-encoded cysteine up to the conserved J-encoded phenylalanine. The earlier analysis of approximately 590 of the donors excluded any sequence lacking an unambiguous match to a single V gene segment. An earlier analysis of 587 of the donors classified V segments as functional when productive rearrangements were above 56.7% and as segregating when the standard deviation between donors was above 5%. A statistical classification framework was built for diagnosing cytomegalovirus status from the catalog of TCR beta chain sequences. A later analysis assigned V and J genes by comparing TCR nucleotide sequences with IMGT/GENE-DB human TR gene sequences. In a later analysis, CDR3 sequences and most-parsimonious VDJ recombination scenarios were assigned using the TCRdist pipeline. In a later analysis, every TCR beta chain was defined by the combination of its CDR3 amino acid sequence and its V-gene family, and reads without a unique V-gene family were dropped. As a way to deal with suspected cross-contamination and a sequencing artifact, a later analysis dropped 500 to 700 nucleotide sequences that were highly shared and had low generation probability. For each public chain, a later analysis derived a clonal expansion index from normalized ranks of inferred template counts within each repertoire. In a later analysis, generation probabilities were computed with a VDJ recombination model fitted to out-of-frame rearrangements, and the resulting probabilities were checked against IGoR. In a later analysis, TCR-TCR, TCR-HLA and TCR-CMV co-occurrence was scored with hypergeometric tests, and a repertoire-size bias correction was applied to TCR pairs. To estimate false discovery rates, a later analysis permuted the HLA or CMV assignments 20 times. In a later analysis, co-occurring TCRs were grouped using DBSCAN, and TCRdist sequence similarity was added for clustering within HLA-allele-positive subsets. Repertoires with fewer than 30,000 or more than 120,000 public chains, plus five repertoires with anomalous nucleotide sharing, were excluded from co-occurrence clustering. In its TCRdb copy, this immuneACCESS table keeps in-frame sequences only and misses some clones. Where compared with another copy, unresolved V genes explain less than half of these, and the others have no known cause. For V, J and clone size, that table is used; D and trimming come from the DNA. The sample table gives tens of thousands of clones. The ten largest account for 8% to 10% of the sample.

The cohort comprised under 700 healthy bone marrow donors. At the time of sampling, all cohort members were nominally healthy, though unrecorded immune exposures were likely present. The donor tested CMV seronegative and was one of the 352 seronegative cohort members. Every donor gave a peripheral blood sample, and the peripheral blood mononuclear cells from that sample were used for TCR beta sequencing. Genomic DNA extraction from the blood cell samples was performed with the Qiagen DNeasy Blood Extraction Kit. Recombination connected TRBV5-1 to TRBJ1-1, and 7 junction bases match TRBD1. Sequenced: PBMCs. This TCR was sampled from a male donor in good health and CMV-seronegative. The DNA sequence is TGCGCCAGCAGCTTGGGTCCAGGGGGATTGAACACTGAAGCTTTCTTT. This is translated as CASSLGPGGLNTEAFF.